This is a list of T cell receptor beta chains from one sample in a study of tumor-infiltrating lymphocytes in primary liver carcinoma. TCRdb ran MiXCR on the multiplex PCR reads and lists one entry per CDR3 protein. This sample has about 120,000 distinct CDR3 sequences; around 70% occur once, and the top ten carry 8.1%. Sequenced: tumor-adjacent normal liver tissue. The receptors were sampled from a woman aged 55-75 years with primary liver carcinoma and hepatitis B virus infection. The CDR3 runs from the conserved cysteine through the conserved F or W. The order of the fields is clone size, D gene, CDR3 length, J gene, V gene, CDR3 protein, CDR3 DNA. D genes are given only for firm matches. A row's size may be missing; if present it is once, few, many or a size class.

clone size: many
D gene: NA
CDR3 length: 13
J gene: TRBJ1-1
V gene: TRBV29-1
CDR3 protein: CSVDRTSGTEAFF
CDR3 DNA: TGCAGCGTTGACAGGACCTCGGGCACTGAAGCTTTCTTT

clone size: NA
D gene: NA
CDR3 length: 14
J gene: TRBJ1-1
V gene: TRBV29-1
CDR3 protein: CGVRRGGEDTETFF
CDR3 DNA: TGCGGCGTCCGACGGGGAGGGGAAGACACTGAAACTTTCTTT

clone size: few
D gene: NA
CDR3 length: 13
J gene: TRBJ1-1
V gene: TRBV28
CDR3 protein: CASRARAVKKAFF
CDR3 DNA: TGTGCCAGCAGGGCTCGAGCGGTAAAGAAAGCTTTCTTT

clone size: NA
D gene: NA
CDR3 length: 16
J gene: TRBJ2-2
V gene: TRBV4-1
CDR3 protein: CASSQGRGSATGELFF
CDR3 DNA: TGCGCCAGCAGCCAAGGGCGGGGTTCGGCCACCGGGGAGCTGTTTTTT

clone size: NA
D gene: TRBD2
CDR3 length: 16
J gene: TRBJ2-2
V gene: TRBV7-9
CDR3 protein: CASSRTSGGLIGELFF
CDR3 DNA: TGTGCCAGCAGTCGGACTAGCGGGGGACTCATCGGGGAGCTGTTTTTT

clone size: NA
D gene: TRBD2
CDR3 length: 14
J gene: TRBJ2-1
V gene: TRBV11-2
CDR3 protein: CASSLTGGPLEQFF
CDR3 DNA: TGTGCCAGCAGCTTGACGGGAGGGCCGCTCGAGCAGTTCTTC

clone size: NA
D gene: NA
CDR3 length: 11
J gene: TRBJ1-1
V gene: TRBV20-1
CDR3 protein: CSASFFTEAFF
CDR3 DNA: TGCAGTGCTAGTTTCTTCACTGAAGCTTTCTTT

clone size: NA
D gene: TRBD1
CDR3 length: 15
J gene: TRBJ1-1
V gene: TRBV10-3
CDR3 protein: CVITRGTAMDTEAFF
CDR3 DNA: TGTGTCATCACGAGAGGGACAGCTATGGACACTGAAGCTTTCTTT

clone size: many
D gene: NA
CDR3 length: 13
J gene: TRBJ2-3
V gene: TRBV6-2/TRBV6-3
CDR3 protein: CAERREVPDTQYF
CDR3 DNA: TGTGCCGAACGGAGGGAGGTACCAGATACGCAGTATTTT

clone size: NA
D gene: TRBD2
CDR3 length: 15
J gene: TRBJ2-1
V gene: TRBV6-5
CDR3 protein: CASSHSSGVHNEQFF
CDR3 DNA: TGTGCCAGCAGTCATAGTAGCGGGGTACACAATGAACAGTTCTTC

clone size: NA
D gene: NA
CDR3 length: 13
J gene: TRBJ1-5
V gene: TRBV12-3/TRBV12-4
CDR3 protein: CASSLMGRQAQHF
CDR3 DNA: TGTGCCAGCAGTCTCATGGGACGGCAGGCCCAGCATTTT

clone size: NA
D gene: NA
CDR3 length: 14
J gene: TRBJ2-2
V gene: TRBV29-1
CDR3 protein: CSAKDMGNTGQLFF
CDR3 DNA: TGCAGCGCCAAGGACATGGGGAACACCGGGCAGCTGTTTTTT

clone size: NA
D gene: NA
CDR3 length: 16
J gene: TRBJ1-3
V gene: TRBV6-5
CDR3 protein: CASSRNGQLPRNTIYF
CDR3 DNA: TGTGCCAGCAGTAGGAACGGGCAGCTCCCTAGAAACACCATATATTTT

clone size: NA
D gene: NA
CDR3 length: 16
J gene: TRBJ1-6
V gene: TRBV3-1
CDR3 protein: CASSQAVAGYNSPLHF
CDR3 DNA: TGTGCCAGCAGCCAAGCAGTGGCAGGATATAATTCACCCCTCCACTTT

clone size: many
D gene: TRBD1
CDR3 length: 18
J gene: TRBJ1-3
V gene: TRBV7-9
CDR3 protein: CASSNLFGTGDSGNTIYF
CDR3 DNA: TGTGCCAGCAGCAACCTTTTCGGGACAGGTGACTCTGGAAACACCATATATTTT

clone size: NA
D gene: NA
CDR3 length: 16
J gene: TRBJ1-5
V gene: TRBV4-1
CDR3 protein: CASSQIGGKSNQLQHF
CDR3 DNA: TGCGCTAGCAGCCAAATAGGGGGGAAGTCCAATCAGCTCCAGCATTTT

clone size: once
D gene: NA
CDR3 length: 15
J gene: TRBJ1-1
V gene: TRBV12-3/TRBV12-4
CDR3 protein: CASKPEGSLTTEAFF
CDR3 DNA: TGTGCCAGCAAGCCCGAGGGGAGTTTAACCACTGAAGCATTCTTT

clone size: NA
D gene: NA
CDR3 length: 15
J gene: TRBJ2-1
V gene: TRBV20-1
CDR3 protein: CSARVDPSSYNEQFF
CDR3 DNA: TGCAGTGCTAGAGTGGACCCGAGCTCCTACAATGAGCAGTTCTTC

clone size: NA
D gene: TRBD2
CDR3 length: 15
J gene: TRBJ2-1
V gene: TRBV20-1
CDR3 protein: CSALGGGRASNEQFF
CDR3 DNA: TGCAGTGCCCTAGGGGGCGGGAGGGCCTCGAATGAGCAGTTCTTC

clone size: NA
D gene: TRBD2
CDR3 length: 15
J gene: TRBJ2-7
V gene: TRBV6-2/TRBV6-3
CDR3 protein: CASSTPRRGICEQYF
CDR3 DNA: TGTGCAAGCAGTACCCCGCGGCGGGGGATCTGCGAGCAGTACTTC

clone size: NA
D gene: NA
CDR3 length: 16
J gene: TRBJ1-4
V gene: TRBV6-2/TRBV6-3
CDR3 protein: CASSYSPGSSNEKLLF
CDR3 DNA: TGTGCCAGCAGTTACTCACCGGGAAGCTCTAATGAAAAACTGTTATTT

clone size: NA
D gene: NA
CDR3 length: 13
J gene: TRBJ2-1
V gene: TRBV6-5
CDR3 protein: CTSSYLSDNEQFF
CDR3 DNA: TGTACCAGCAGTTACTTGTCAGACAATGAGCAGTTCTTC

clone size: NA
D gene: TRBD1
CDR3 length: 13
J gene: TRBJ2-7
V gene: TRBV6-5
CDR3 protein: CARRTGAAYEQYF
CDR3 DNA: TGTGCTAGGAGAACAGGGGCCGCATACGAGCAGTACTTC

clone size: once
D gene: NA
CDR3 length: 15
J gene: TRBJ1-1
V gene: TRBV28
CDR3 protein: CATLRGGAGNTEAFF
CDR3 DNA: TGTGCCACCCTGAGGGGGGGGGCGGGGAACACTGAAGCTTTCTTT

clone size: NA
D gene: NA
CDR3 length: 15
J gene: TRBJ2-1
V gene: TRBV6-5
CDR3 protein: CASSPGQSTYNEKFF
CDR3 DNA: TGTGCCAGCAGTCCCGGACAGTCGACCTACAATGAGAAGTTCTTC

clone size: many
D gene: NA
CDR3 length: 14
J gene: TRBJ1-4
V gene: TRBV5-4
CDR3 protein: CASSLQGLNEKLFF
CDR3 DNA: TGTGCCAGCAGCTTACAGGGACTTAATGAAAAACTGTTTTTT

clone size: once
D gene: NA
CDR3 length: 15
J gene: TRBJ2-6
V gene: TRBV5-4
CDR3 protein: CVSSLRSSGPNVLTF
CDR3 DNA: TGTGTCAGTAGCTTACGGAGCTCTGGGCCCAACGTCCTGACTTTC

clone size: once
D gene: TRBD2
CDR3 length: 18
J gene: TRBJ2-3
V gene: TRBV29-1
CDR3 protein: CSIRTSGRALMVTDTRYF
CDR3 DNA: TGCAGCATTAGGACTAGTGGGAGGGCATTAATGGTCACAGATACGCGGTATTTT

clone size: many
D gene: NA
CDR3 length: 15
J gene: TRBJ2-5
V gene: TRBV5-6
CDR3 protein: CASSFQGRGQETQYF
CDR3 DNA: TGTGCCAGCAGCTTCCAGGGGAGAGGCCAAGAGACCCAGTACTTC

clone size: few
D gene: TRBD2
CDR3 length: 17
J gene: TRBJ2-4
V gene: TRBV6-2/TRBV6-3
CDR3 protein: CTSGPSGSLLAKNIQYF
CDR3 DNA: TGTACCAGCGGTCCTAGCGGCTCCCTCCTAGCCAAAAACATTCAGTACTTC

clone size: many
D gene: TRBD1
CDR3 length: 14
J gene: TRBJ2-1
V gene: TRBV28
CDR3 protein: CALRRTGVYNEQFF
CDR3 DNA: TGTGCACTTCGGCGGACAGGGGTTTACAATGAGCAGTTCTTC

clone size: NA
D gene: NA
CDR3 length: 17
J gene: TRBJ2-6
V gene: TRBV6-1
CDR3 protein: CVSTSGPLGSGANVLTF
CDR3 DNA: TGTGTCAGCACCTCGGGACCATTAGGCTCTGGGGCCAACGTCCTGACTTTC

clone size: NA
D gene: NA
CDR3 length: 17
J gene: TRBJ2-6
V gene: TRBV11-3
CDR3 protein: CASSSRKGTSGANFLTF
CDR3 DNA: TGTGCCAGCAGTTCTCGGAAAGGGACCAGTGGGGCCAACTTCCTGACTTTC

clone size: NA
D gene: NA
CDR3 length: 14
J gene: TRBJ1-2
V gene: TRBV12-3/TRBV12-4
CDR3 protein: CASSSLAGFLSYTF
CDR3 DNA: TGTGCCAGCAGTTCGCTGGCAGGGTTCCTTAGCTACACCTTC

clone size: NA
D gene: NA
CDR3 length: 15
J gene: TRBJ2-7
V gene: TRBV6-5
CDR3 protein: CASSYSVRDHHEQYF
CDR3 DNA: TGTGCCAGCAGTTACTCGGTCCGGGATCACCACGAGCAGTACTTC

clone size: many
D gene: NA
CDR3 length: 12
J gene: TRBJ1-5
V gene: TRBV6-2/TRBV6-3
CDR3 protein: CASKSRDQPQHF
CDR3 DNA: TGTGCCAGCAAGAGCAGGGATCAGCCCCAGCATTTT

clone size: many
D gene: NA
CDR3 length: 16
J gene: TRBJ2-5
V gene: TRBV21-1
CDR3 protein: CASSPPTSGLQETQYF
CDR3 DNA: TGTGCCAGCAGCCCCCCAACTAGCGGGCTCCAAGAGACCCAGTACTTC

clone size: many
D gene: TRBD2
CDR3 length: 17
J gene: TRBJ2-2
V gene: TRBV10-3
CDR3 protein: CAISETSSGRKTGELFF
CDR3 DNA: TGTGCCATCAGTGAAACCTCTAGCGGGAGAAAGACCGGGGAGCTGTTTTTT

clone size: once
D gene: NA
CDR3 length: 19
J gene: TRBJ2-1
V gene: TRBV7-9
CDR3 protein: CASSSMGLETHSAYNEQFF
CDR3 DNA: TGTGCCAGCAGCTCCATGGGGTTGGAGACACACTCCGCCTACAATGAGCAGTTCTTC

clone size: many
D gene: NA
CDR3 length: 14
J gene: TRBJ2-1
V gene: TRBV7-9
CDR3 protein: CASSVPRGYNEQFF
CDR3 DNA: TGTGCCAGCAGTGTCCCGCGGGGCTACAATGAGCAGTTCTTC

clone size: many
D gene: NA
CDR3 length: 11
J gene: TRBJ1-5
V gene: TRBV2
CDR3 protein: CASSQEGNRHF
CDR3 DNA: TGTGCCAGCAGTCAGGAGGGTAATCGGCATTTT

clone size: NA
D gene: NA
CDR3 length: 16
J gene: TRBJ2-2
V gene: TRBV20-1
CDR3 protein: CSAREGSGGDTWELFF
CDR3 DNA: TGCAGTGCTAGAGAGGGATCTGGAGGGGACACCTGGGAGCTGTTTTTT

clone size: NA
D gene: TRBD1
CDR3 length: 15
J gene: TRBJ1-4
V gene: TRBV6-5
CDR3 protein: CASSHFTTGRVKVFF
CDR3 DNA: TGTGCCAGCAGTCACTTCACGACAGGGAGGGTAAAAGTGTTTTTT

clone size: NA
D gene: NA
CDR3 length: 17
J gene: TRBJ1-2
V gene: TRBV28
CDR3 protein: CASRHKAAQGLNYGYTF
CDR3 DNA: TGTGCTAGCAGACATAAGGCCGCACAGGGTTTAAATTATGGCTACACCTTC

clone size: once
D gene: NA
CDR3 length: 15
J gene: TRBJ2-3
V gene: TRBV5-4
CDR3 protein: CASSLRGTSTDTQYF
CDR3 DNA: TGTGCCAGCAGCCTAAGGGGGACCAGCACAGATACGCAGTATTTT

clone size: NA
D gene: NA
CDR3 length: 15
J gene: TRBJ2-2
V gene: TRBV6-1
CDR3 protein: CATSEGDLYTGELLF
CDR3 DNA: TGTGCCACCAGTGAAGGGGATCTGTACACCGGGGAGCTGCTTTTT

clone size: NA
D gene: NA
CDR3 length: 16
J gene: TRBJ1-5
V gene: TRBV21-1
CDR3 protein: CAGAHRTGLGNQPQHF
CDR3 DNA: TGTGCCGGCGCCCACCGGACAGGGCTTGGCAATCAGCCCCAGCATTTT

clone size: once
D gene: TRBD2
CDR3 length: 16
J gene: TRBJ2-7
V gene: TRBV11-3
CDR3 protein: CASSLTSGGQYNEQYF
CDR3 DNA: TGTGCCAGCAGTCTGACTAGCGGAGGCCAATACAATGAGCAGTACTTC

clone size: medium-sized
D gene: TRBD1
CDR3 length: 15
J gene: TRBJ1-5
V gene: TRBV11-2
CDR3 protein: CASSSDRGSNQPQHF
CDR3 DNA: TGTGCCAGCAGCTCCGACAGGGGTAGCAATCAGCCCCAGCATTTT

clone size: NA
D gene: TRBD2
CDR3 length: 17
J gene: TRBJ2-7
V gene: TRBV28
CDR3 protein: CASSLAGQTSGGDKQYF
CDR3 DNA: TGTGCCAGCAGTTTAGCAGGGCAGACCAGCGGGGGTGACAAGCAGTACTTC

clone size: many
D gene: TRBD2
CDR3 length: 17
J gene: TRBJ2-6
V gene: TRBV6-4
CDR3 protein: CASSDSPGGSGANVLTF
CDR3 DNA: TGTGCCAGCAGTGACTCACCCGGGGGGTCTGGGGCCAACGTCCTGACTTTC

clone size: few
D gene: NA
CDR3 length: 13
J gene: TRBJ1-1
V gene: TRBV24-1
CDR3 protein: CATSDFVGSEAFF
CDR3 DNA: TGTGCCACCAGTGATTTTGTAGGGTCTGAAGCTTTCTTT

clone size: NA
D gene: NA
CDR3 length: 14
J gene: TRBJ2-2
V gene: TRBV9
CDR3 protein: CASSVGRITGELFF
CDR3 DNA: TGTGCCAGCAGCGTAGGAAGGATCACCGGGGAGCTGTTTTTT

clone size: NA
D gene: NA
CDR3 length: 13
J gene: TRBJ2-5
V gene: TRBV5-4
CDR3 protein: CASSLGPDEIQYF
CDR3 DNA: TGTGCCAGCAGCTTGGGACCCGACGAAATCCAGTACTTC

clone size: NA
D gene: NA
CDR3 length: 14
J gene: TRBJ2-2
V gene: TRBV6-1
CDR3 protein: CASRDGPNTGELFF
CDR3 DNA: TGTGCCAGCCGGGACGGCCCGAACACCGGGGAACTGTTTTTT

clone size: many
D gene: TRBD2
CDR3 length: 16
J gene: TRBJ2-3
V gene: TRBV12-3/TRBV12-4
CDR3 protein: CASSDVGPGRAYTQYF
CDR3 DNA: TGTGCCAGCAGTGACGTAGGGCCAGGGAGGGCCTATACGCAGTATTTT

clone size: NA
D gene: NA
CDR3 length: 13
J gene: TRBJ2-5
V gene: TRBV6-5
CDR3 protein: CASSYRLQATRYF
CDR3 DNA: TGTGCCAGCAGTTACAGATTACAAGCGACCCGGTACTTC

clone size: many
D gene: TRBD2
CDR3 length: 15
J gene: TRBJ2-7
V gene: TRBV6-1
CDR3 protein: CASSEISGSHLEQYF
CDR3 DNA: TGTGCCAGCAGTGAAATAAGCGGGAGCCACCTCGAGCAGTACTTC

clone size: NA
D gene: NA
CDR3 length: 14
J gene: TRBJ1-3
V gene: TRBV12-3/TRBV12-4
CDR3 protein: CASSFTASGNTIHF
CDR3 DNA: TGTGCCAGCAGTTTTACCGCCTCCGGAAACACAATACATTTT